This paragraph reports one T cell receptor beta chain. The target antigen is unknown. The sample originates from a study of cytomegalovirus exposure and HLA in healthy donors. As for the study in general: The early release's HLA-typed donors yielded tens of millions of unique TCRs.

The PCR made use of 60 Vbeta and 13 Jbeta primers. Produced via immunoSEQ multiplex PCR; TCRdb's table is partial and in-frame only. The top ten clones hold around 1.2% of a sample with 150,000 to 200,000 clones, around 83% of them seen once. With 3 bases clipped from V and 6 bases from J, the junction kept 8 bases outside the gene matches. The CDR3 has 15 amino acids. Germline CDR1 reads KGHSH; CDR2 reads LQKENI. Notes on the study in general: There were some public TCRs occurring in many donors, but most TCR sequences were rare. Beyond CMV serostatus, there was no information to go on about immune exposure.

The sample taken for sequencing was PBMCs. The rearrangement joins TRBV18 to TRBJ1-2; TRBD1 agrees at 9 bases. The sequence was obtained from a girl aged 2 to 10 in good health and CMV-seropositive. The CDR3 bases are TGTGCCAGCTCACCCACCAGACAGGGGGGAGATGGCTACACCTTC. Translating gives CASSPTRQGGDGYTF.